This T cell receptor (beta chain) is drawn from a study of T cells in Graves' hyperthyroidism and ophthalmopathy (dated by TCRdb to about 2019). In terms of the full investigation: Peripheral blood was collected at initial diagnosis, before any treatment. A discovery cohort of around 98 patients, roughly 45 with Graves' ophthalmopathy and 55 to 60 with stable Graves' hyperthyroidism, was used to find distinguishing TCR V-J signatures. Prospective prediction of ophthalmopathy was tested in an independent validation cohort of fewer than 20 hyperthyroidism patients and 17 patients who later progressed to ophthalmopathy. The roughly 100 discovery patients were randomly divided into training and test sets at a 7:3 ratio. The study also compared thyroid tissue and blood T-cell repertoires from five or six Graves' hyperthyroidism patients. After blood sampling, hyperthyroidism patients were treated with methimazole at a starting dose of 30 mg daily, and ophthalmopathy patients were treated with high-dose intravenous methylprednisolone. The paper describes TCR Vbeta CDR3 sequencing of fewer than 150 peripheral blood samples, made up of 43 ophthalmopathy patients, some 80 hyperthyroidism patients and 17 progressor patients. Beyond this particular receptor, the publication reports: In validation, progression to ophthalmopathy was predicted by the model with approximately 67% sensitivity and about 72% specificity, a median of approximately 6.5 months before onset. Sample size was not statistically predetermined, and blinding of investigators to group allocation was not performed. In cross-validation, a model built on a 13 V-J signature told ophthalmopathy apart from stable hyperthyroidism with 85% to 90% sensitivity and roughly 81% specificity, and in testing the same model reached 80%/75%. Most expanded thyroid clonotypes (frequency above 0.001) were also found in blood, which suggests that blood repertoires may mirror thyroid immune responses.

Amplification of TCR beta CDR3 regions was carried out from RNA transcripts. The first round of RT-PCR for the TCR CDR3 was performed with the HTBI primer set and the Qiagen OneStep RT-PCR kit. Libraries were constructed in a second round of multiplex PCR, after which size selection and purification were performed. The libraries were sequenced on an Illumina HiSeq2000 using paired-end 100 bp reads. Turning to the authors' computational methods: SOAPnuke was used to process the raw data, removing reads that contained adapters or uncalled bases, had a mean Phred below 15, or lacked an exact match to the constant primer or identifier. High-quality paired reads were merged with COPE v1.2.5, and unique nucleotide sequences were defined as clonotypes. MiTCR v1.1 was used to align clonotypes to the IMGT TRBV, TRBD and TRBJ reference segments. Analysis was restricted to V-J combinations with a frequency above 0.0001, which covered 99.2% of repertoires. A TCS score was defined as the ratio of F50 (clonal expansion) to E x V (chaos), with BLOSUM62-based TCRdist applied between CDR3 peptides within each V-J. Welch's t-statistics and random forest reduced roughly 500 V-J features to some 14, which were used in a naive Bayes classifier (R e1071). The Morisita-Horn index was used to measure how similar the thyroid and blood repertoires were. The public reads were run again by TCRdb, first through fastp at Q25 and then through MiXCR, and only productive beta chains were kept. Under each unique CDR3 protein, matching rows form one entry showing the most common genes and DNA. The V and J calls and clone size come from TCRdb's table, not from the authors' own analysis. A total of more than 500,000 distinct CDR3 sequences appear in this sample, under 15% of them only once. 4% to 5.5% of the sample is in the top ten clones.

This clonotype has at least ten counts. Its antigen is not yet known. No quality values exist for individual bases; no much larger clone is one base distant. In the ophthalmopathy patients, disease was moderately to severely active, with a Clinical Activity Score of 3 or more, a NOSPECS grade of 4 or more, and a duration of less than 3 months. Exclusion was applied to patients with uncontrolled infections, other autoimmune diseases, pregnancy or lactation. Diagnoses were established on the basis of clinical symptoms, serum thyroxine and TRAb, thyroid ultrasound, and orbital computed tomography. PBMCs were separated from under 12 ml of fresh peripheral blood using Ficoll-Paque density gradient centrifugation. Total RNA was extracted with Trizol reagent, and quality was checked on an Agilent 2100 Bioanalyzer. Specimen: blood. The origin of this receptor is a woman aged 40 to 50 with Graves' ophthalmopathy.

The DNA reads as follows: TGTGCCAGCAGCTTAGTCCAGGGACCCGGGGAGCTGTTTTTT. Its protein is CASSLVQGPGELFF. The chain is assembled from TRBV11-2 and TRBJ2-2; the D segment may tentatively be TRBD1 or TRBD2, each giving 5 matched bases. Inclusive of the bounding cysteine and phenylalanine, the CDR3 is 14 residues long. The entry retains the CDR3 DNA only, 42 bases that are in frame from base 1. V drops 1 base and J drops 6 bases, leaving 9 bases in between. Taken from the germline V gene, the CDR1 and CDR2 loops are SGHAT and FQNNGV. With all but the CDR3 taken from the reference TRBV11-2 and TRBJ2-2 genes, the full variable domain is: EAGVAQSPRYKIIEKRQSVAFWCNPISGHATLYWYQQILGQGPKLLIQFQNNGVVDDSQLPKDRFSAERLKGVDSTLKIQPAKLEDSAVYLCASSLVQGPGELFFGEGSRLTVL.